The present TCR beta chain was sequenced within a study of chronic HIV infection and antiretroviral therapy. TCRdb redid the calling of the 5' RACE reads with MiXCR, one entry per CDR3 protein. The data show tens of thousands of distinct CDR3 sequences, with roughly 8.2% seen just once and 2.9% held by the top ten. V was clipped by 6 bases and J by 0 bases, with 9 bases between them. The CDR3 loop spans 14 amino acids. The clonotype comes from an adult who had HIV and had not received antiretroviral therapy, or was an uninfected healthy control (not recorded which). Sequenced sample: peripheral blood. The V and J genes are TRBV12-3 or TRBV12-4 and TRBJ1-3; D is unclear. CDR3 nucleotides: TGTGCCAGCAGCTCTCAGTCCTCTGGAAACACCATATATTTT. It codes for CASSSQSSGNTIYF.